A selection of T cell receptor beta chains follows, all from one sample in a study of cytomegalovirus exposure and HLA in healthy donors. Profiling relied on immunoSEQ multiplex PCR, and the TCRdb table lists in-frame clones only, not all of them. In the table there are 100,000 to 120,000 clones, around 75% of which are singletons. Sequencing was done on a sample of PBMCs. These receptors came from a man aged 35 to 55 in good health and CMV-seronegative. CDR3s include the opening cysteine and the closing phenylalanine or tryptophan. Each record gives: clone size, V gene, D gene, J gene, CDR3 DNA, CDR3 protein. The D gene is left open where the match is weak. Not every row has a clone size; where given, it reads once, few, many or a size class.

>.|TRBV18|.|TRBJ1-3
TGTGCCAGCTCACCACCGTCCCAGGCCGGAAACACCATATATTTT
CASSPPSQAGNTIYF
>.|TRBV5-1|TRBD1|TRBJ2-7
TGCGCCAGCAGCCAGATCTCGACAGGGGCGAGCGAGCAGTACTTC
CASSQISTGASEQYF
>.|TRBV9|TRBD1|TRBJ1-4
TGTGCCAGCAGCGAACGGGACAGGTTAGGGCCCAATGAAAAACTGTTTTTT
CASSERDRLGPNEKLFF
>many|TRBV4-2|.|TRBJ2-2
TGTGCCAGCCGAAGCAAGGATGAGGCCGGGGAGCTGTTTTTT
CASRSKDEAGELFF
>.|TRBV6-6|TRBD1|TRBJ2-7
TGTGCCAGCAGGGATACCAGGACAGGGGACTACGAGCAGTACTTC
CASRDTRTGDYEQYF
>.|TRBV2|.|TRBJ1-3
TGTGCCAGCAAGACAGTCATTGGAAACACCATATATTTT
CASKTVIGNTIYF
>few|TRBV7-3|TRBD2|TRBJ2-3
TGTGCCAGCAGCTTAACGGGGAGTCTAGCGGGGGGGGCAACAGATACGCAGTATTTT
CASSLTGSLAGGATDTQYF
>.|TRBV6-5|TRBD1|TRBJ2-1
TGTGCCAGCACCGCCGGGACAGGTCGGAATGAGCAGTTCTTC
CASTAGTGRNEQFF
>.|TRBV15|TRBD1|TRBJ1-2
TGTGCCACCAGCAGGCCTGGGGACAGGATATCGCTCGGGTACACCTTC
CATSRPGDRISLGYTF
>.|TRBV11-1|.|TRBJ2-4
TGTGCCAGCAGCTTAGGCGGGGTTGGAAACATTCAGTACTTC
CASSLGGVGNIQYF
>.|TRBV30|.|TRBJ1-1
TGTGCCTGGACTCAAGACAGGCTGAACACTGAAGCTTTCTTT
CAWTQDRLNTEAFF
>.|TRBV9|.|TRBJ1-5
TGTGCCAGCAGCCCCCAGGGGACGGTAAATCAGCCCCAGCATTTT
CASSPQGTVNQPQHF
>.|TRBV5-4|.|TRBJ1-5
TGTGCCAGCAGCTTGAGAGGGATCGGCAATCAGCCCCAGCATTTT
CASSLRGIGNQPQHF
>.|TRBV7-9|.|TRBJ2-7
TGTGCCAGCAGCTTAGCGCGTGGGGGCCCGGGGGAGCAGTACTTC
CASSLARGGPGEQYF
>.|TRBV11-2|TRBD1|TRBJ2-6
TGTGCCAGCAGCTTAAGTTTCCAGGGGGCTCTTGGGGCCAACGTCCTGACTTTC
CASSLSFQGALGANVLTF
>.|TRBV27|.|TRBJ2-7
TGTGCCAGCAGTGTGGACAGCCTTTACGAGCAGTACTTC
CASSVDSLYEQYF
>.|TRBV6-5|.|TRBJ1-1
TGTGCCAGCAGTTACTCTGACAGAAGGAACACTGAAGCTTTCTTT
CASSYSDRRNTEAFF
>.|TRBV5-6|.|TRBJ2-1
TGTGCCAGCAGCTTGGGCCGGGACTTTAGCTCCTACAATGAGCAGTTCTTC
CASSLGRDFSSYNEQFF
>once|TRBV9|TRBD1|TRBJ1-3
TGTGCCAGCAGCGTAGCAGGGGGAGGAAACACCATATATTTT
CASSVAGGGNTIYF
>once|TRBV7-8|TRBD1|TRBJ2-5
TGTGCCAGCAGCTTGACAGGGGTCCAGGAGACCCAGTACTTC
CASSLTGVQETQYF
>.|TRBV11-2|.|TRBJ2-7
TGTGCCAGCAGCAGGGGAGGGGGGACACCGGCCTACTTC
CASSRGGGTPAYF
>.|TRBV27|.|TRBJ2-7
TGTGCCAGCAGTTTAACTAGCTACTACGAGCAGTACTTC
CASSLTSYYEQYF
>.|TRBV7-2|.|TRBJ2-2
TGTGCCAGCCTCGGAGGGAGGAACACCGGGGAGCTGTTTTTT
CASLGGRNTGELFF
>.|TRBV19|.|TRBJ2-7
TGTGCCAGTAGTATAGCCGGCAGGGGCGAGCAGTACTTC
CASSIAGRGEQYF
>.|TRBV10-2|.|TRBJ2-7
TGCGCCAGCAGTGAGTCTAGCGCCTACGAGCAGTACTTC
CASSESSAYEQYF
>.|TRBV30|TRBD1|TRBJ2-7
TGTGCCTGGAGAGGCTACAGGGGTAAGGACGAGCAGTACTTC
CAWRGYRGKDEQYF
>.|TRBV11-3|.|TRBJ2-1
TGTGCCAGCAGCCCCGGACTAACCAATTACAATGAGCAGTTCTTC
CASSPGLTNYNEQFF